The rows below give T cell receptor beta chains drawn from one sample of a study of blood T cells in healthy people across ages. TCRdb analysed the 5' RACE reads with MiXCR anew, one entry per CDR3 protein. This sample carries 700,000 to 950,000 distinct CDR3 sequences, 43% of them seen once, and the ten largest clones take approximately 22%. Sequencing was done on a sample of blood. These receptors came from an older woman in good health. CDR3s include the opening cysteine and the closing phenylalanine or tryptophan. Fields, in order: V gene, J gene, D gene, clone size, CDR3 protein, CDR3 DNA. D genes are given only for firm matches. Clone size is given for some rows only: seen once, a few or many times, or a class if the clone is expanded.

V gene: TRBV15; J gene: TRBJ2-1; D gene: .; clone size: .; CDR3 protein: CATSRLSDSYNEQLF; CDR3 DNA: TGTGCCACCAGCAGACTGTCAGACTCCTACAATGAGCAGCTCTTC
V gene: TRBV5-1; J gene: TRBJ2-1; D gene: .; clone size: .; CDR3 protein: CASSLAVEYNEQFF; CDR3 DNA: TGCGCCAGCAGCTTGGCGGTGGAGTACAATGAGCAGTTCTTC
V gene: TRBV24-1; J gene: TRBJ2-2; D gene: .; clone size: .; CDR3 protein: CATSALGGRVGELFF; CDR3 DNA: TGTGCCACCAGTGCCCTTGGGGGACGGGTCGGGGAGCTGTTTTTT
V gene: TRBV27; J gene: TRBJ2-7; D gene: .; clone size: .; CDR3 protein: CASSPTRTRGEQYF; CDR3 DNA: TGTGCCAGCAGTCCGACTAGAACACGAGGCGAGCAGTACTTC
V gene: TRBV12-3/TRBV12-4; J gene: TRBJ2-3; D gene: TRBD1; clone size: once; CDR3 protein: CASSQDEQGPTDTQYF; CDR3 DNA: TGTGCCAGCAGCCAAGACGAACAGGGGCCCACAGATACGCAGTATTTT
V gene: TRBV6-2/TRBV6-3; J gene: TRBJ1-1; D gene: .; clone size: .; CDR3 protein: CASGVMNTEAFF; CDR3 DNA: TGTGCCAGCGGCGTAATGAACACTGAAGCTTTCTTT
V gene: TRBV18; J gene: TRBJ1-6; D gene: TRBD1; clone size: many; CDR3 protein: CASSPRGQTNSPLHF; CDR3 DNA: TGTGCCAGCTCACCTAGGGGACAGACTAATTCACCCCTCCACTTT
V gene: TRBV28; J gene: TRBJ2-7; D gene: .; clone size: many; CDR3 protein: CASSGRATYEQYF; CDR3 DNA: TGTGCCAGCAGTGGCAGGGCGACCTACGAGCAGTACTTC
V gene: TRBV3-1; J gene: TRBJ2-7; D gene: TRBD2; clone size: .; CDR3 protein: CASTSTSLADNEQYF; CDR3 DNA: TGTGCCAGCACCTCGACTAGCTTGGCGGACAATGAGCAGTACTTC
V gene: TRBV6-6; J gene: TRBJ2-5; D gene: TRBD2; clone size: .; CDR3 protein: CASSKPDGGVETQYF; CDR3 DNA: TGTGCCAGCAGTAAGCCTGACGGGGGGGTTGAGACCCAGTACTTC
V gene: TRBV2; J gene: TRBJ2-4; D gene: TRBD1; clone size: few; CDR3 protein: CASSDGQGVYIQYF; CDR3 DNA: TGTGCCAGCAGTGATGGACAGGGGGTCTACATTCAGTACTTC
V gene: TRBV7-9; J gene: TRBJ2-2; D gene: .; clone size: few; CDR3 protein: CASSLAVAAGELFF; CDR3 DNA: TGTGCCAGCAGTTTAGCGGTGGCGGCCGGGGAGCTGTTTTTT
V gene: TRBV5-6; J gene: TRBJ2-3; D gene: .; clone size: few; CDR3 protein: CASSSPYHDGTDTQYF; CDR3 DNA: TGTGCCAGCAGCTCCCCGTACCACGACGGCACAGATACGCAGTATTTT
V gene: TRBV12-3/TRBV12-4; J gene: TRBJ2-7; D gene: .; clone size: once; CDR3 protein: CASRYRSYEQYF; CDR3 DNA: TGTGCCAGCAGGTATCGTTCCTACGAGCAGTACTTC
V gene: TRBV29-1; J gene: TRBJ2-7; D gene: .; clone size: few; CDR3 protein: CSVEDSPEGSYEQYF; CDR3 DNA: TGCAGCGTTGAAGATTCGCCCGAGGGGTCCTACGAGCAGTACTTC
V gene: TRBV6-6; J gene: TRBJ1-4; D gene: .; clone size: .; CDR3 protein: CASSPMEVEKLFF; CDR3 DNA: TGTGCCAGCAGCCCCATGGAGGTTGAAAAACTGTTTTTT
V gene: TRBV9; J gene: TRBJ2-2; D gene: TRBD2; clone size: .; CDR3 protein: CASSVPASGTGELFF; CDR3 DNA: TGTGCCAGCAGCGTCCCGGCTAGCGGCACCGGGGAGCTGTTTTTT
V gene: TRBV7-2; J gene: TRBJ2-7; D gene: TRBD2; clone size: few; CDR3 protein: CASRRGTRIYEQYF; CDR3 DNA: TGTGCCAGCAGGAGAGGGACTAGAATCTACGAGCAGTACTTC
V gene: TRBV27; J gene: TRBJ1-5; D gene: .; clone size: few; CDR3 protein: CASMSRRSNQPQHF; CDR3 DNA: TGTGCCAGCATGAGTCGGAGAAGCAATCAGCCCCAGCATTTT
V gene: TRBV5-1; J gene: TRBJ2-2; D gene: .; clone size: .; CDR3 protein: CASSLERTGELFF; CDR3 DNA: TGCGCCAGCAGCTTGGAACGCACTGGGGAGCTGTTTTTT
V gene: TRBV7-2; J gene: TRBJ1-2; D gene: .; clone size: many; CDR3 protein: CASSPQRNYGYTF; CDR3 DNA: TGTGCCAGCAGCCCCCAGAGAAACTATGGCTACACCTTC